This T cell receptor (beta chain) emerged from a study of cytomegalovirus exposure and HLA in healthy donors. About the study: Earlier, roughly 180 million T cells were analyzed, and some 120 million unique TCR beta sequences were found among them.

Study-wide results and limits: In an earlier analysis, most TCR beta V segments were productive about 87% or about 30% of the time. TCR association rates varied by HLA locus in a later analysis, with DRB1 highest and HLA-C lowest.

CDR1 is LNHDA and CDR2 is SQIVND in the germline V gene (reference sequence). The CDR3 covers 14 residues. Deletions cut 5 bases from V and 6 bases from J, with 15 bases between. Both 60 Vbeta primers and 13 Jbeta primers went into the PCR. Clones were sequenced by immunoSEQ multiplex PCR, and TCRdb holds only the in-frame ones, with some missing. In the table there are about 160,000 clones, around 80% of which are singletons. This clone occurred a few times. Its antigen remains unidentified. Sequencing was done on a sample of PBMCs. The clonotype originates from a man in his forties in good health and CMV-seronegative. This chain joins TRBV19 and TRBJ2-3, with TRBD2 as a possible D gene (5 bases). The CDR3 region has the DNA TGTGCCAGTAGTGAAGAGGGTCTGGGGGATACGCAGTATTTT. This translates into CASSEEGLGDTQYF.